This TCR beta chain was identified during a study of blood T cells in healthy people across ages. About the research overall: Template-switching capture recovered about one barcoded beta molecule per two T cells.

CDR1 is LNHNV, CDR2 YYDKDF, per germline (reference sequence). The V segment lost 2 bases and the J segment 2 bases; nucleotides outside the gene matches: 6. This CDR3 comprises 16 residues. The authors ran a second PCR of roughly 6 to 12 cycles using a sample-barcoded 5' primer and a J-beta primer mix. TCRdb re-derived calls from the 5' RACE reads in MiXCR, one entry per CDR3 protein. The sample includes around 1,500,000 distinct CDR3 sequences, approximately 28% of them seen just once. In regard to this clonotype: What it binds is not known.

Study-level results: Expanded clonotype changes were possibly confounded by unknown donor CMV status.

The chain joins TRBV15 to TRBJ2-3, with 8 bases matching TRBD1. Material for sequencing was blood. This TCR derives from a woman in her 30s in good health. CDR3 bases: TGTGCCACCAGCAGACCGACAGGGGCGAACACAGATACGCAGTATTTT. As protein: CATSRPTGANTDTQYF.